Described below is a single T cell receptor beta chain sequence and its context. Data came from immunoSEQ multiplex PCR; TCRdb stores just in-frame clones and leaves some out. This table has around 290,000 clones, about nine tenths appearing once. This entry belongs to a study of blood T cell repertoires in COVID-19. Study at large: The cDNA or gDNA used as material had been derived from T cells, B-cell-depleted T cells, or PBMCs.

The participants were between about 18 and 90 years old and came from about two dozen US areas. Cohort 3 recovery required two negative PCRs, clearance, or symptom resolution. CDR1 is MDHEN and CDR2 is SYDVKM in the germline V gene. This CDR3 has 18 residues. Trimming removed 5 bases from V and 4 bases from J; junction bases left unmatched: 16. The source material was PBMCs or T cells enriched from blood (not recorded which). This clonotype originated in a woman aged 18-35 years who had recovered from COVID-19. The V call is TRBV28, the J call TRBJ1-2; the match to TRBD1 covers 10 bases. The CDR3 DNA reads TGTGCCAGCAGTGACGACAGGGGGCGCCTATTAAGCCTCTATGGCTACACCTTC. Residues: CASSDDRGRLLSLYGYTF.